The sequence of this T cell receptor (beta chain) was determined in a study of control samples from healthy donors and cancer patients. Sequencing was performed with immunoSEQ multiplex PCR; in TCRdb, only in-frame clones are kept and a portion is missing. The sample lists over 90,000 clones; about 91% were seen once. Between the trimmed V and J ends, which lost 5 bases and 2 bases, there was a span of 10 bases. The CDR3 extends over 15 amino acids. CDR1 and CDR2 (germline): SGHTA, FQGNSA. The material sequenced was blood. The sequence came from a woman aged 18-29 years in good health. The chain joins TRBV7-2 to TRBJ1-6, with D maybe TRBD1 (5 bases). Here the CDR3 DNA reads TGTGCCAGCAGCCCCGCAGGGACCTATAATTCACCCCTCCACTTT. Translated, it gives CASSPAGTYNSPLHF.